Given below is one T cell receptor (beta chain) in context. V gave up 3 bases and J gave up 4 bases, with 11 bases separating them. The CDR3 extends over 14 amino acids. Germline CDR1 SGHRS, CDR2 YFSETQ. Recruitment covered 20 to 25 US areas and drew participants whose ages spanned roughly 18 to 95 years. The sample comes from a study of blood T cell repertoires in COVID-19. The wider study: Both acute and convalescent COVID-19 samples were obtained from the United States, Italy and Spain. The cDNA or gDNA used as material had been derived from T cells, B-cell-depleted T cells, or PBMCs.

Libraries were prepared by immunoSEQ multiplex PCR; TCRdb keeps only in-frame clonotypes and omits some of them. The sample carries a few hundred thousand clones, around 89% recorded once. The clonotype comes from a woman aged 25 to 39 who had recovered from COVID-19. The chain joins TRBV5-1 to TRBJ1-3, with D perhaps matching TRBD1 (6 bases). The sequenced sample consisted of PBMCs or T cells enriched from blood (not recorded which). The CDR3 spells CASSSQGTGNTIYF. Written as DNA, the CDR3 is TGCGCCAGCAGCTCCCAGGGGACAGGAAACACCATATATTTT.